The 3 T cell receptor beta chains listed next were all sequenced from one sample in a study of technical replicates of blood from a few donors. Measured with immunoSEQ multiplex PCR; TCRdb has only the in-frame clones, and not every one. The sample consists of around 67,000 clones, 95% to 96% of them appearing once. The material sequenced was T cells isolated from PBMCs. Receptor source: a human donor in good health.

The chain employs TRBV19 and TRBJ1-6, with 7 bases fitting TRBD1. The trim removed 4 bases at V and 8 bases at J, leaving 2 bases unmatched. The CDR3 is 13 amino acids. Per the germline V gene, CDR1 is LNHDA and CDR2 is SQIVND (reference sequence). The CDR3 loop is CASSNQGDSPLHF. The CDR3 nucleotides read TGTGCCAGTAGTAACCAGGGGGATTCACCCCTCCACTTT. Together with reference TRBV19 and TRBJ1-6, the CDR3 gives the full variable domain: DGGITQSPKYLFRKEGQNVTLSCEQNLNHDAMYWYRQDPGQGLRLIYYSQIVNDFQKGDIAEGYSVSREKKESFPLTVTSAQKNPTAFYLCASSNQGDSPLHFGNGTRLTVT.

The V and J genes are TRBV7-2 and TRBJ2-3; D is perhaps TRBD2 (6 bases). The CDR3 length is 15 residues. V was clipped by 1 base and J by 6 bases, with 14 bases between them. The germline V gene has CDR1 SGHTA and CDR2 FQGNSA. Here the CDR3 DNA reads TGTGCCAGCAGCTTAGTGGGGACTTCCGACGATACGCAGTATTTT. Amino acids: CASSLVGTSDDTQYF.

The gene calls are TRBV19 and TRBJ2-1; D ambiguous. In germline, CDR1 is LNHDA, CDR2 SQIVND (reference sequence). There are 12 residues in the CDR3. The V end was cut by 6 bases, the J end by 5 bases, with 8 bases between. The CDR3 nucleotides read TGTGCCAGTAGCCTATCCAACAATGAGCAGTTCTTC. This encodes CASSLSNNEQFF.